This is a list of T cell receptor beta chains from one sample in a study of cytomegalovirus exposure and HLA in healthy donors. Sequencing was performed with immunoSEQ multiplex PCR; in TCRdb, only in-frame clones are kept and a portion is missing. The table includes around 150,000 clones, over 70% detected once. The sequencing input was PBMCs. These receptors came from a woman aged 40 to 50 in good health and CMV-seronegative. Each CDR3 is given with its conserved first and last residue. D genes are given only for firm matches. The listing skips clone size in some rows; elsewhere it reads once, few, many or a size class.

cdr3_aa: CASSDRVADTGELFF
j_call: TRBJ2-2
cdr3_length: 15
d_call: -
clone_size: -
v_call: TRBV6-1

cdr3_aa: CASSQWDSRYEQYF
j_call: -
cdr3_length: 14
d_call: TRBD1
clone_size: -
v_call: TRBV14

cdr3_aa: CASSPTPTGTYYGYTF
j_call: TRBJ1-2
cdr3_length: 16
d_call: -
clone_size: -
v_call: TRBV7-3

cdr3_aa: CASSVQATDTQYF
j_call: TRBJ2-3
cdr3_length: 13
d_call: -
clone_size: -
v_call: TRBV5-1

cdr3_aa: CASSIWTGEEGYTF
j_call: TRBJ1-2
cdr3_length: 14
d_call: TRBD1
clone_size: -
v_call: TRBV5-1

cdr3_aa: CASGTGFYNEQFF
j_call: TRBJ2-1
cdr3_length: 13
d_call: TRBD1
clone_size: -
v_call: TRBV7-3

cdr3_aa: CAINRDSDQPQHF
j_call: TRBJ1-5
cdr3_length: 13
d_call: TRBD1
clone_size: -
v_call: TRBV10-3

cdr3_aa: CASSYPGQGYEQYF
j_call: TRBJ2-7
cdr3_length: 14
d_call: TRBD1
clone_size: -
v_call: TRBV6-5

cdr3_aa: CAIRTSGVTDTQYF
j_call: TRBJ2-3
cdr3_length: 14
d_call: TRBD2
clone_size: -
v_call: TRBV10-3

cdr3_aa: CATGLAGGSTDTQYF
j_call: TRBJ2-3
cdr3_length: 15
d_call: TRBD2
clone_size: once
v_call: TRBV6-1

cdr3_aa: CASSETSGGSIGETQYF
j_call: TRBJ2-5
cdr3_length: 17
d_call: TRBD2
clone_size: -
v_call: TRBV18

cdr3_aa: CASRGTGGMNTEAFF
j_call: TRBJ1-1
cdr3_length: 15
d_call: TRBD1
clone_size: medium-sized
v_call: TRBV2

cdr3_aa: CASSLDRGAADTQYF
j_call: TRBJ2-3
cdr3_length: 15
d_call: -
clone_size: -
v_call: TRBV5-1

cdr3_aa: CASSSPGQGLGTEAFF
j_call: TRBJ1-1
cdr3_length: 16
d_call: TRBD1
clone_size: -
v_call: TRBV5-4

cdr3_aa: CASSLITTIVPQNTEAFF
j_call: TRBJ1-1
cdr3_length: 18
d_call: -
clone_size: -
v_call: TRBV5-1

cdr3_aa: CASSLEGQSYEQYF
j_call: TRBJ2-7
cdr3_length: 14
d_call: -
clone_size: -
v_call: TRBV5-1

cdr3_aa: CASSSGQGRNTEAFF
j_call: TRBJ1-1
cdr3_length: 15
d_call: TRBD1
clone_size: -
v_call: TRBV28

cdr3_aa: CASSLGGQGWSSPLHF
j_call: TRBJ1-6
cdr3_length: 16
d_call: TRBD1
clone_size: few
v_call: TRBV5-1

cdr3_aa: CASSLWGQGGTEAFF
j_call: TRBJ1-1
cdr3_length: 15
d_call: TRBD1
clone_size: -
v_call: TRBV5-4

cdr3_aa: CASSSRDRAEGYTF
j_call: TRBJ1-2
cdr3_length: 14
d_call: TRBD1
clone_size: -
v_call: TRBV5-6

cdr3_aa: CASSEAIGQVGRSEQYF
j_call: TRBJ2-7
cdr3_length: 17
d_call: TRBD1
clone_size: many
v_call: TRBV6-1

cdr3_aa: CASSEGGSWNTEAFF
j_call: TRBJ1-1
cdr3_length: 15
d_call: -
clone_size: few
v_call: TRBV6-1

cdr3_aa: CSARADRGAFF
j_call: TRBJ1-1
cdr3_length: 11
d_call: TRBD1
clone_size: -
v_call: TRBV20-1

cdr3_aa: CASSLGSGTGRAGYTF
j_call: TRBJ1-2
cdr3_length: 16
d_call: TRBD1
clone_size: -
v_call: TRBV7-2

cdr3_aa: CASGGGGIQETQYF
j_call: TRBJ2-5
cdr3_length: 14
d_call: TRBD2
clone_size: -
v_call: TRBV5-1

cdr3_aa: CASTLTGGNPEAFF
j_call: TRBJ1-1
cdr3_length: 14
d_call: TRBD1
clone_size: -
v_call: TRBV19

cdr3_aa: CASSVSLVIYNEQFF
j_call: TRBJ2-1
cdr3_length: 15
d_call: -
clone_size: -
v_call: TRBV7-8

cdr3_aa: CATTNRSMWAGNTIYF
j_call: TRBJ1-3
cdr3_length: 16
d_call: -
clone_size: -
v_call: TRBV25-1

cdr3_aa: CASTGYDYGYTF
j_call: TRBJ1-2
cdr3_length: 12
d_call: -
clone_size: few
v_call: TRBV19

cdr3_aa: CASSVRGFVTEAFF
j_call: TRBJ1-1
cdr3_length: 14
d_call: -
clone_size: -
v_call: TRBV14

cdr3_aa: CASSHYDDSSETQYF
j_call: TRBJ2-5
cdr3_length: 15
d_call: -
clone_size: -
v_call: TRBV11-3

cdr3_aa: CASSRIGTGPGYTF
j_call: TRBJ1-2
cdr3_length: 14
d_call: -
clone_size: -
v_call: TRBV13

cdr3_aa: CASSFWEGPQYF
j_call: TRBJ2-5
cdr3_length: 12
d_call: TRBD2
clone_size: -
v_call: TRBV5-5

cdr3_aa: CASSPTGTGGFGAFF
j_call: TRBJ1-1
cdr3_length: 15
d_call: TRBD1
clone_size: -
v_call: TRBV2

cdr3_aa: CASSVARGLSAGELFF
j_call: TRBJ2-2
cdr3_length: 16
d_call: TRBD1
clone_size: -
v_call: TRBV9

cdr3_aa: CASSSPPGQNTEAFF
j_call: TRBJ1-1
cdr3_length: 15
d_call: -
clone_size: -
v_call: TRBV7-8

cdr3_aa: CASSPFDRGLGYTF
j_call: TRBJ1-2
cdr3_length: 14
d_call: TRBD1
clone_size: -
v_call: TRBV18

cdr3_aa: CASSPPQRGYGYTF
j_call: TRBJ1-2
cdr3_length: 14
d_call: -
clone_size: -
v_call: TRBV18

cdr3_aa: CASSPTGENTEAFF
j_call: TRBJ1-1
cdr3_length: 14
d_call: -
clone_size: -
v_call: TRBV5-6

cdr3_aa: CASSEVGTVHYNEQFF
j_call: TRBJ2-1
cdr3_length: 16
d_call: TRBD1
clone_size: -
v_call: TRBV6-1

cdr3_aa: CSVGTVNTEAFF
j_call: TRBJ1-1
cdr3_length: 12
d_call: TRBD1
clone_size: -
v_call: TRBV29-1

cdr3_aa: CASSQDPTGSSYEQYF
j_call: TRBJ2-7
cdr3_length: 16
d_call: -
clone_size: -
v_call: TRBV4-3

cdr3_aa: CASADEAFF
j_call: TRBJ1-1
cdr3_length: 9
d_call: -
clone_size: -
v_call: TRBV6-6

cdr3_aa: CASSQVLDNEQFF
j_call: TRBJ2-1
cdr3_length: 13
d_call: -
clone_size: -
v_call: TRBV4-1

cdr3_aa: CASRTGTGHLIYGYTF
j_call: TRBJ1-2
cdr3_length: 16
d_call: TRBD1
clone_size: -
v_call: TRBV5-1

cdr3_aa: CASSLGQPGNTIYF
j_call: TRBJ1-3
cdr3_length: 14
d_call: -
clone_size: -
v_call: TRBV5-8

cdr3_aa: CASSLDRSGRTFF
j_call: TRBJ1-1
cdr3_length: 13
d_call: -
clone_size: -
v_call: TRBV7-9

cdr3_aa: CASGSDRGLHEQYF
j_call: TRBJ2-7
cdr3_length: 14
d_call: TRBD1
clone_size: -
v_call: TRBV7-8

cdr3_aa: CASSWTGIRETQYF
j_call: TRBJ2-5
cdr3_length: 14
d_call: TRBD1
clone_size: -
v_call: TRBV13

cdr3_aa: CASSLVLAGGGEQFF
j_call: TRBJ2-1
cdr3_length: 15
d_call: TRBD2
clone_size: few
v_call: TRBV7-7

cdr3_aa: CASSAIQTVLSGNTIYF
j_call: TRBJ1-3
cdr3_length: 17
d_call: -
clone_size: -
v_call: TRBV6-1

cdr3_aa: CASSDPPADSSYEQYF
j_call: TRBJ2-7
cdr3_length: 16
d_call: -
clone_size: -
v_call: TRBV6-4

cdr3_aa: CAWIRDREQYF
j_call: TRBJ2-7
cdr3_length: 11
d_call: -
clone_size: -
v_call: TRBV30

cdr3_aa: CASRDREYTEAFF
j_call: TRBJ1-1
cdr3_length: 13
d_call: TRBD1
clone_size: -
v_call: TRBV2